These 26 T cell receptor beta chains were sequenced from one sample in a study of tissue T cells after allogeneic stem cell transplantation. Sequencing used immunoSEQ multiplex PCR; TCRdb keeps in-frame clones, though not all of them. The table lists some 4,100 clones, under 65% of them singletons. Time point noted: mouse harvest day 7 after allogeneic transplant. Mouse grafts combined 10^7 T-cell-depleted bone marrow cells with 10^6 splenic CD5+ T cells. Sequenced sample: gut tissue. The receptors were sampled from a female BALB/c mouse given C57BL/6 T cells with graft-versus-host disease after an allogeneic hematopoietic cell transplant.

This clone has only a few counts. Mouse germline and gene names are used. The read terminates 1 residue ahead of where the CDR3 ends, so the germline J gene completes it. V usage is TRBV26 and J usage is TRBJ2-3; a weak D match, TRBD1 (5 bases). The ends were cut back, 2 bases at V and 3 bases at J, with 6 bases in the middle. There are 13 residues in the CDR3. From germline, CDR1 is KGHPV and CDR2 FQNQEV (reference sequence). The DNA read from the CDR3 is TGTGCCAGCAGTCTGGGACAAGCAGAAACGCTGTAT. It translates to CASSLGQAETLY. The full CDR3 protein reads CASSLGQAETLYF.

This clone was detected once. Mouse gene names apply. The read comes to an end 1 residue before the CDR3 does, leaving the germline J gene to fill in the end. The chain is built from TRBV19 and TRBJ2-2; perhaps D is TRBD1 or TRBD2 (5 bases each). In germline, CDR1 is FNHDT, CDR2 SITEND (reference sequence). Trimming left V 2 bases short and J 0 bases short, with 5 bases between. The length of the CDR3 is 14 residues. The CDR3 loop is CASSMGANTGQLYF. The CDR3 bases that were read are TGTGCCAGCAGTATGGGGGCAAACACCGGGCAGCTCTAC.

This clone was detected a few times. Mouse gene names and germline throughout. The CDR3 is CASGPLGTGGALEQYF. The CDR3 bases that were read are TGTGCCAGCGGCCCTCTCGGGACTGGGGGGGCGCTTGAACAGTAC. The chain links TRBV13-2 to TRBJ2-7; 14 bases agree with TRBD2. From the germline J gene comes the end of the CDR3, since the read stops 1 residue before it. Germline V gene data show CDR1 as NNHNN and CDR2 as SYGAGS (reference sequence). The CDR3 runs 16 residues. V was clipped by 5 bases and J by 6 bases; unmatched bases: 10.

Note on this clone: The genes and germline here are from mouse. Coverage ceases 1 residue before the CDR3 finishes, and the germline J gene fills in the end. The V gene is TRBV26, the J gene TRBJ1-4; TRBD1 might be the D (6 bases). The V gene lost 4 bases and the J gene lost 6 bases, with 12 bases spanning the gap. The CDR3 totals 14 residues. Germline values: CDR1 KGHPV, CDR2 FQNQEV (reference sequence). The CDR3 bases that were read are TGTGCCAGCAGTCGGTCGGGGGGCTACGAAAGATTATTT. Residues: CASSRSGGYERLF. The entire CDR3 sequence reads CASSRSGGYERLFF.

Details on this clone: These gene names are mouse names. From the germline J gene comes the end of the CDR3, since the read stops 1 residue before it. The chain has TRBV31 and TRBJ2-1; D unresolved. This CDR3 contains 11 residues. Trimming pared 0 bases from V and 4 bases from J, leaving 1 base between. Germline assignment: CDR1 GKSSPN and CDR2 SITVG. The CDR3 sequence is CAWSLYAEQFF. Partial CDR3 DNA: TGTGCCTGGAGTCTATATGCTGAGCAGTTC.

On this clone itself: Gene names denote mouse genes. Read coverage stops 1 residue before the CDR3 terminus; the germline J gene supplies the remainder. The chain employs TRBV3 and TRBJ2-5; TRBD2 is a possible D gene (6 bases). The length of the CDR3 is 14 residues. The V end was cut by 5 bases, the J end by 1 base, with 10 bases between. Germline V gene sequence: CDR1 SNHLY, CDR2 FYNGKV (reference sequence). Partial CDR3 DNA: TGTGCCAGCAGCCGGGGACTTTACCAAGACACCCAGTAC. It codes for CASSRGLYQDTQY. The whole CDR3 sequence reads CASSRGLYQDTQYF.

With respect to this clone: Each gene name is a mouse one. The read finishes 1 residue shy of the CDR3 end, and the germline J gene is used to complete it. The J gene is TRBJ1-5, the V gene TRBV3; D remains unclear. V was clipped by 2 bases and J by 4 bases, with 6 bases between them. The CDR3 is 13 residues long. Germline values: CDR1 SNHLY, CDR2 FYNGKV (reference sequence). CDR3 sequence reads: CASSLRQNQAPLF. The part of the CDR3 DNA that was read is TGTGCCAGCAGCTTACGACAAAACCAGGCTCCGCTT.

Comment on this clone: The gene names given are mouse names. The read halts 1 residue ahead of the CDR3 end, with the missing end drawn from the germline J gene. V gene TRBV12-1 combines with J gene TRBJ2-1; no reliable D call. The CDR3 extends over 11 amino acids. V was trimmed by 4 bases and J by 7 bases, leaving 7 bases between them. Per germline, CDR1 SGHSN and CDR2 HYEKVE. The CDR3 loop is CASSLLAEQFF. The sequenced part of the CDR3 DNA is TGTGCCAGCTCCCTCCTCGCTGAGCAGTTC.

In the case of this clone: Gene names denote mouse genes. The read gets to within 1 residue of the CDR3 end, and the germline J gene fills in the rest. This chain connects TRBV16 to TRBJ2-5; D remains ambiguous. Germline V lookup: CDR1 SGHSA, CDR2 FRNQAP. Trimming took off 0 bases at V and 2 bases at J, with 6 bases between the two ends. This CDR3 has 14 amino acids. CDR3 protein: CASSLEGFQDTQYF. CDR3 bases read: TGTGCAAGCAGCTTAGAGGGGTTCCAAGACACCCAGTAC.

Points on this clone: Genes and germline come from the mouse. The missing CDR3 end, 1 residue past where the read stops, is filled in from the germline J gene. The rearrangement uses TRBV19 and TRBJ2-4; D gene ambiguous. Per germline, CDR1 FNHDT and CDR2 SITEND (reference sequence). The CDR3 is 14 residues long. V was trimmed by 4 bases and J by 0 bases, leaving 9 bases between them. CDR3 DNA (partial): TGTGCCAGCAGTCCCGACACTAGTCAAAACACCTTGTAC. This translates into CASSPDTSQNTLY. The whole CDR3 reads CASSPDTSQNTLYF.

Concerning this clone: Genes and germline come from the mouse. The sequenced fragment ends 1 residue before the CDR3 boundary, so the rest is inferred from the germline J gene. This rearrangement joins TRBV26 to TRBJ1-4; no reliable D call. Germline CDR1 and CDR2: KGHPV and FQNQEV (reference sequence). This CDR3 spans 12 amino acids. Trimming stripped 3 bases from V and 4 bases from J, with 3 bases between. This CDR3 reads CASSLFNERLFF. The CDR3 DNA, read in part, is TGTGCCAGCAGTCTCTTCAACGAAAGATTATTT. The entire variable domain, with the rest obtained from reference TRBV26 and TRBJ1-4, is as follows: NSKVIQTPRYLVKGQGQKAKMRCIPEKGHPVVFWYQQNKNNEFKFLINFQNQEVLQQIDMTEKRFSAECPSNSPCSLEIQSSEAGDSALYLCASSLFNERLFFGHGTKLSVL.

Concerning this clone itself: Gene names denote mouse genes. The read ends 1 residue shy of where the CDR3 ends; the end is completed using the germline J gene. The chain employs TRBV15 and TRBJ1-1; TRBD1 might be the D (6 bases). The CDR3 contains 11 residues. V lost 6 bases and J 9 bases, leaving 11 bases between the germline ends. The V gene's germline CDR1 is SGHND and CDR2 FRSKSL. The CDR3 loop is CASSQQGKVFF. The CDR3 bases that were read are TGTGCCAGCAGCCAACAGGGAAAAGTCTTC.

A note on this clone: Germline and genes here are mouse. This CDR3 reads CSSSESAETLYF. CDR3 DNA (partial): TGCTCCAGCAGCGAAAGTGCAGAAACGCTGTAT. The chain couples TRBV23 to TRBJ2-3. Read coverage stops 1 residue before the CDR3 terminus; the germline J gene supplies the remainder. The CDR3 extends over 12 amino acids. CDR1 and CDR2 (germline): KGHTA, FQNQQP.

This clone was observed a handful of times. Here the gene names and germline are mouse. The part of the CDR3 DNA that was read is TGTGCCAGCTCTACCCGGGAATACTATGCTGAGCAGTTC. Its protein is CASSTREYYAEQF. The full-length CDR3 reads as CASSTREYYAEQFF. This chain uses TRBV12-2 with TRBJ2-1; D remains ambiguous. Coverage ceases 1 residue before the CDR3 finishes, and the germline J gene fills in the end. Germline V gives CDR1 SGHLS, CDR2 HYDKME. The V end was cut by 3 bases, the J end by 2 bases, with 10 bases between. The CDR3 runs to 14 residues.

Turning to this clone: Any gene name here is a mouse gene name. The CDR3 end falls 1 residue outside the read, so it is completed with the germline J gene. This chain joins TRBV3 and TRBJ2-4; 7 positions agree with TRBD1. CDR1 and CDR2 (germline): SNHLY, FYNGKV (reference sequence). The junction had 2 bases not matched to a gene; V was cut back by 5 bases and J by 0 bases. The CDR3 consists of 14 residues. This chain's CDR3 is CASSPGQSQNTLYF. The DNA read from the CDR3 is TGTGCCAGCAGCCCGGGACAGAGTCAAAACACCTTGTAC.

Concerning this clone itself: The germline and genes are mouse ones. The read gets to within 1 residue of the CDR3 end, and the germline J gene fills in the rest. The rearrangement joins TRBV3 to TRBJ2-4; D gene unclear. The CDR3 runs to 13 residues. Per germline, CDR1 SNHLY and CDR2 FYNGKV (reference sequence). Trimming took off 1 base at V and 1 base at J, with 3 bases between the two ends. The CDR3 protein is CASSLVGQNTLYF. The part of the CDR3 DNA that was read is TGTGCCAGCAGCTTAGTTGGTCAAAACACCTTGTAC.

This clone is large. The germline and genes are mouse ones. The CDR3 end lies 1 residue beyond the end of the read and is filled in from the germline J gene. The V call is TRBV16, the J call TRBJ2-7; weak D call: TRBD2 (7 bases). Looked up from germline, CDR1 is SGHSA and CDR2 is FRNQAP. This CDR3 region has 14 residues. The V end was cut by 2 bases, the J end by 5 bases, with 13 bases between. The CDR3 DNA, read in part, is TGTGCAAGCAGCTTAACCGGGGGGCGCGATGAACAGTAC. This encodes CASSLTGGRDEQY. The CDR3 reads in full as CASSLTGGRDEQYF.

For this clone: The gene symbols are mouse symbols. The DNA read from the CDR3 is TGTGCCAGCCCTCGGGGGCTGGATGCAGAAACGCTGTAT. Protein product: CASPRGLDAETLY. The full CDR3 protein is CASPRGLDAETLYF. The chain carries TRBV12-2 and TRBJ2-3; D is perhaps TRBD1 or TRBD2 (6 bases each). The read falls 1 residue short of the CDR3 end, and the missing part is taken from the germline J gene. Trimming pared 6 bases from V and 2 bases from J, leaving 14 bases between. There are 14 residues in the CDR3. CDR1 is SGHLS, CDR2 HYDKME, per germline.

Concerning this clone: The germline and genes are mouse ones. The read comes to an end 1 residue before the CDR3 does, leaving the germline J gene to fill in the end. The chain joins TRBV12-1 to TRBJ2-7; 13 bases map to TRBD2. The CDR3 contains 14 residues. The V segment lost 2 bases and the J segment 6 bases; nucleotides outside the gene matches: 3. Germline V gene sequence: CDR1 SGHSN, CDR2 HYEKVE. The CDR3 here is CASSPGLGGLEQYF. The CDR3 DNA, read in part, is TGTGCCAGCTCTCCCGGACTGGGGGGGCTTGAACAGTAC. The entire variable domain, with the rest obtained from reference TRBV12-1 and TRBJ2-7, is as follows: DSGVVQSPRHIIKEKGGRSVLTCIPISGHSNVVWYQQTLGKELKFLIQHYEKVERDKGFLPSRFSVQQFDDYHSEMNMSALELEDSAMYFCASSPGLGGLEQYFGPGTRLTVL.

On this clone: Any gene name here is a mouse gene name. The read finishes 1 residue shy of the CDR3 end, and the germline J gene is used to complete it. The chain employs TRBV3 and TRBJ1-1, with D unclear. Trimming left V 3 bases short and J 0 bases short, with 5 bases between. CDR1 is SNHLY, CDR2 FYNGKV, per germline (reference sequence). This CDR3 is built from 13 residues. The DNA read from the CDR3 is TGTGCCAGCAGCTTTACAGCAAACACAGAAGTCTTC. This sequence encodes CASSFTANTEVF. The CDR3, in full, reads CASSFTANTEVFF.

This clone was seen a few times. The genes are named according to mouse. CDR3 bases read: TGCTCCAGCAGCCGGACAGTTTCCAACGAAAGATTATTT. Translation: CSSSRTVSNERLF. The full CDR3 protein is CSSSRTVSNERLFF. The J gene is TRBJ1-4, the V gene TRBV23; TRBD1, the D gene given by the table, was not confirmed from the DNA. The read ends 1 residue early relative to the CDR3; the germline J gene fills the gap. CDR3 length equals 14 residues. Germline V gene data show CDR1 as KGHTA and CDR2 as FQNQQP.

This clone turned up a few times. Gene names are the mouse ones. The read comes to an end 1 residue before the CDR3 does, leaving the germline J gene to fill in the end. V and J are TRBV3 and TRBJ2-3; TRBD1 matches at 7 bases. The V gene's germline CDR1 is SNHLY and CDR2 FYNGKV (reference sequence). This CDR3 spans 14 amino acids. Trimming at V came to 5 bases and at J to 0 bases, leaving 2 bases not matched to a gene. CDR3 protein: CASSPGQSAETLYF. Partial CDR3 DNA: TGTGCCAGCAGCCCGGGACAGAGTGCAGAAACGCTGTAT. The whole variable domain, remainder taken from reference TRBV3 and TRBJ2-3, is GPKVLQIPSHQIIDMGQMVTLNCDPVSNHLYFYWYKQILGQQMEFLVNFYNGKVMEKSKLFKDQFSVERPDGSYFTLKIQPTALEDSAVYFCASSPGQSAETLYFGSGTRLTVL.

As to this clone: Gene names are the mouse ones. The read terminates 1 residue ahead of where the CDR3 ends, so the germline J gene completes it. The chain has TRBV17 and TRBJ1-1; 7 bases are a match to TRBD1. The junction had 1 base not matched to a gene; V was cut back by 5 bases and J by 1 base. This CDR3 spans 13 amino acids. Germline CDR1 reads MNHDT; CDR2 reads YYDKIL. The CDR3 here is CASSRDRNTEVFF. The sequenced part of the CDR3 DNA is TGTGCTAGCAGTCGGGACAGGAACACAGAAGTCTTC.

Comments on this clone: Germline and genes here are mouse. The CDR3 end is not reached by the read, which stops 1 residue before it; the germline J gene fills it in. V and J are TRBV26 and TRBJ2-1; D possibly corresponds to TRBD1 (5 bases). CDR3 length: 13 residues. Trimming took off 0 bases at V and 7 bases at J, with 7 bases between the two ends. CDR1 is KGHPV, CDR2 FQNQEV, per germline (reference sequence). CDR3 sequence reads: CASSLSQGAEQFF. The sequenced CDR3 bases are TGTGCCAGCAGTCTGTCCCAGGGAGCTGAGCAGTTC.

This clone is deemed large. Mouse gene names apply. The DNA ends 1 residue before the CDR3 does, and the rest of the CDR3 is filled in from the germline J gene. The V gene is TRBV13-3, the J gene TRBJ1-6; tentative D call: TRBD1 (6 bases). TRBJ1-6 is noted as an ORF with a role that remains uncertain. CDR3 size: 14 residues. Germline CDR1 reads NNHDY; CDR2 reads SYVADS. V was pared by 2 bases and J by 4 bases, with 7 bases between. CDR3 region: CASSEGQYNSPLYF. CDR3 bases read: TGTGCCAGCAGTGAGGGACAATATAATTCGCCCCTCTAC.

In its sample, this clone was seen a few times. Mouse names are used for the genes. The observed sequence ends 1 residue before the CDR3 terminus, with the missing tail filled in from the germline J gene. This chain connects TRBV2 to TRBJ2-1, with D unresolved. CDR1 and CDR2 from the germline V gene are LGHNA and YSYQKL. This CDR3 is built from 15 residues. V was shortened by 0 bases and J by 7 bases, with 13 bases between the two germline ends. The sequenced CDR3 bases are TGTGCCAGCAGCCAAGATTATGGGAGAAGGGCTGAGCAGTTC. Protein: CASSQDYGRRAEQF. The entire CDR3 sequence reads CASSQDYGRRAEQFF.